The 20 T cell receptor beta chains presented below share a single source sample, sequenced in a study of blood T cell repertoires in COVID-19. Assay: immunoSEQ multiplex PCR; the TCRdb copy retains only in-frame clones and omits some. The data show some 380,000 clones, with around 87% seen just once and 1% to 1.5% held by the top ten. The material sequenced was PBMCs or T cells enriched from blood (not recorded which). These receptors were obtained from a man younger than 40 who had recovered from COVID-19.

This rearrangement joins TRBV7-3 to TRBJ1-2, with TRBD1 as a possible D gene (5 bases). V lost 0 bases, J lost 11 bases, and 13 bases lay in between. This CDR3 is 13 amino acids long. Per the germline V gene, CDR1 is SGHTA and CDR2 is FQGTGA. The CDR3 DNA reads TGTGCCAGCAGCTTAACCCCCGGGGGTCATTACACCTTC. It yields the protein CASSLTPGGHYTF.

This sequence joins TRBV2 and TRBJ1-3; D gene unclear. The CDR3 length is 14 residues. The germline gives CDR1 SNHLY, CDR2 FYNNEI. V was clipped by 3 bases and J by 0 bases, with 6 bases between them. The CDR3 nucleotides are TGTGCCAGCAGTGAGGGGAGCTCTGGAAACACCATATATTTT. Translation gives CASSEGSSGNTIYF.

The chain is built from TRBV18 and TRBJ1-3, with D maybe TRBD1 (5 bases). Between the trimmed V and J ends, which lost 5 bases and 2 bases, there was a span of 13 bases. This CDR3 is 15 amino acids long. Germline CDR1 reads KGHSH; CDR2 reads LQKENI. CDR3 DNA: TGTGCCAGCTCAACCGACAGACTCACTGGAAACACCATATATTTT. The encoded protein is CASSTDRLTGNTIYF.

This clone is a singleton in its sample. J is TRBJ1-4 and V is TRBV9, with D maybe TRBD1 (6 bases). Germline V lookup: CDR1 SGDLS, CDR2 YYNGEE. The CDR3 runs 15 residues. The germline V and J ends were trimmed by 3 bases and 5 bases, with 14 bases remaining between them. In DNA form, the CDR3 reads TGTGCCAGCAGCGCGACGACAGGTCTAAATGAAAAACTGTTTTTT. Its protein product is CASSATTGLNEKLFF.

CDR3 sequence reads: CASSSRAGGFSDTQYF. Here the CDR3 DNA reads TGTGCCAGCAGCTCAAGGGCGGGGGGGTTCTCAGATACGCAGTATTTT. The J gene is TRBJ2-3, the V gene TRBV7-9; 9 nucleotides line up with TRBD2. Germline-derived CDR1 and CDR2 are SEHNR and FQNEAQ (reference sequence). Losses at the gene ends were 4 bases for V and 4 bases for J; bases not matched to a gene: 9. This CDR3 has 16 amino acids.

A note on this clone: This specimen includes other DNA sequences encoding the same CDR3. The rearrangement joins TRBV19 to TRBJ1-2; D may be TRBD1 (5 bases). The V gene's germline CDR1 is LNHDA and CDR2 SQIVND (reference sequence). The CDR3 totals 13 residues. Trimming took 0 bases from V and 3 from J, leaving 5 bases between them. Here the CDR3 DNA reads TGTGCCAGTAGTATAGACAGGGACTATGGCTACACCTTC. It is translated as CASSIDRDYGYTF.

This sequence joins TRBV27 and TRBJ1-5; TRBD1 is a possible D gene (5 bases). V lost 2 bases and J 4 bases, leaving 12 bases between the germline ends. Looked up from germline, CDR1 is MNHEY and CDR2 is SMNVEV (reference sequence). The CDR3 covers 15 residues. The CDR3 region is CASSLLGAGNQPQHF. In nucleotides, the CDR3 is TGTGCCAGCAGTTTACTAGGGGCAGGTAATCAGCCCCAGCATTTT.

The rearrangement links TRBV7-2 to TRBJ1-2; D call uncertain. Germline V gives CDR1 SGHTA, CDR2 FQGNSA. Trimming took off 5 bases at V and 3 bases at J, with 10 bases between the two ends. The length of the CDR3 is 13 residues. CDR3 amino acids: CASSVRRDYGYTF. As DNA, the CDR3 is TGTGCCAGCAGCGTCCGGAGGGACTATGGCTACACCTTC.

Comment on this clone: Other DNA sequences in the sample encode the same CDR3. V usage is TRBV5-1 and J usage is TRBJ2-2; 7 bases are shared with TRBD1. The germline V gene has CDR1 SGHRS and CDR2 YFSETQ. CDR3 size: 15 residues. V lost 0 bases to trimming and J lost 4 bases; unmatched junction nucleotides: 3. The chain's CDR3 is CASSLGQGITGELFF. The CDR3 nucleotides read TGCGCCAGCAGCTTGGGACAGGGAATCACCGGGGAGCTGTTTTTT.

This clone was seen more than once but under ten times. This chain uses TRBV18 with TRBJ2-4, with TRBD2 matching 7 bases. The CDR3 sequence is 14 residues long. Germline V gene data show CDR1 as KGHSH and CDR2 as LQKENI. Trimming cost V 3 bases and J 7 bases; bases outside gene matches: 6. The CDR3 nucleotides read TGTGCCAGCTCACCGCGCAGGGAGGGGAACATTCAGTACTTC. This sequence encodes CASSPRREGNIQYF.

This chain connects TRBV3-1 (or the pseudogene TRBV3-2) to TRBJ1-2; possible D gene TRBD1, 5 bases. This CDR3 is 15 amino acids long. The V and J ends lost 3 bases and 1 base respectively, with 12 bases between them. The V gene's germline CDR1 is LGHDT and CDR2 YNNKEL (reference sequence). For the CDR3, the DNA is TGTGCCAGCAGCCAGATCCTACAGGATAACTATGGCTACACCTTC. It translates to CASSQILQDNYGYTF.

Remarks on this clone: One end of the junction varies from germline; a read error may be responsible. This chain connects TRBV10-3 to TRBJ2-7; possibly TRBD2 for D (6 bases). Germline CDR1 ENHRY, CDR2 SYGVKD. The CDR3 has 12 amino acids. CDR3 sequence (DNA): TGTGCCGTCAGTGAGGGAGGCTACGAGCAGTACTTC. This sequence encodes CAVSEGGYEQYF.

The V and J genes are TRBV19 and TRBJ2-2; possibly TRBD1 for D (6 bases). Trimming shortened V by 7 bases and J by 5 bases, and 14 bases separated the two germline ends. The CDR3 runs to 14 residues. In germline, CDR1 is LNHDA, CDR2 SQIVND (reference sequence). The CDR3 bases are TGTGCCAGTACGACAGGACAAATGACCGGGGAGCTGTTTTTT. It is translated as CASTTGQMTGELFF.

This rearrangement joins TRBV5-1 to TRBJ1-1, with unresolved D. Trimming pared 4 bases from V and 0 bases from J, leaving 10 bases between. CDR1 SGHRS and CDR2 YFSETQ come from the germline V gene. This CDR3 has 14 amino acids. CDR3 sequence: CASSLAHMNTEAFF. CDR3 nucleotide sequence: TGCGCCAGCAGCCTGGCCCACATGAACACTGAAGCTTTCTTT.

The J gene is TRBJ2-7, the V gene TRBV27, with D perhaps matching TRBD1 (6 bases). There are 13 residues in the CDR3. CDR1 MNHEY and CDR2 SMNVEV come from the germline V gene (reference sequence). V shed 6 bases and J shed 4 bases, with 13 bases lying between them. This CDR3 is CASRLQGRYEQYF. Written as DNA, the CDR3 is TGTGCCAGCAGACTACAGGGACGTTACGAGCAGTACTTC.

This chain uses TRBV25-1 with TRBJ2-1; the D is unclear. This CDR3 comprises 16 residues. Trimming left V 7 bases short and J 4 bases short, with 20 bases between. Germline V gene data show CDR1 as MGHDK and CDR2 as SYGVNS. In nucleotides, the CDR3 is TGTGCCAGCAACGACCCGGGTCCTATGGGTTACAATGAGCAGTTCTTC. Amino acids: CASNDPGPMGYNEQFF. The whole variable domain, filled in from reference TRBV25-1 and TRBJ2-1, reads EADIYQTPRYLVIGTGKKITLECSQTMGHDKMYWYQQDPGMELHLIHYSYGVNSTEKGDLSSESTVSRIRTEHFPLTLESARPSHTSQYLCASNDPGPMGYNEQFFGPGTRLTVL.

The CDR3 sequence is CASRVRGLGDTIYF. CDR3 DNA: TGTGCCAGTAGAGTGCGGGGGCTTGGGGACACCATATATTTT. The chain uses TRBV28 and TRBJ1-3, with D possibly being TRBD1 (6 bases). The CDR3 has 14 amino acids. V lost 9 bases, J lost 8 bases, and 20 bases lay in between. The germline gives CDR1 MDHEN, CDR2 SYDVKM.

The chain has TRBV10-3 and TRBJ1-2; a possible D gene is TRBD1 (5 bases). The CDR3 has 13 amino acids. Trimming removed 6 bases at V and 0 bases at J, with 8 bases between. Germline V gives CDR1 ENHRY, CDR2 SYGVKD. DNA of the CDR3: TGTGCCATCAGCCACAGGACTAACTATGGCTACACCTTC. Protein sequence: CAISHRTNYGYTF.

CDR3 sequence (DNA): TGTGCCAGCAGCGTTGGACAGGTTAAGGCTGAAGCTTTCTTT. Translating it yields CASSVGQVKAEAFF. The J gene is TRBJ1-1, the V gene TRBV9; TRBD1 aligns across 7 bases. The junction had 7 bases not matched to a gene; V was cut back by 2 bases and J by 6 bases. Germline V lookup: CDR1 SGDLS, CDR2 YYNGEE. The CDR3 covers 14 residues.

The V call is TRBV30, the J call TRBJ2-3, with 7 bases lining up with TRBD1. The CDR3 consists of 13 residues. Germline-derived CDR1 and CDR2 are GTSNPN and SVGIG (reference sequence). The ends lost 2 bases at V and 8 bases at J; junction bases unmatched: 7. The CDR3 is CAWSLGDRSTQYF. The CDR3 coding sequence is TGTGCCTGGAGTCTTGGGGACAGATCTACGCAGTATTTT. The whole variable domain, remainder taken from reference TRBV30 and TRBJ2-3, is SQTIHQWPATLVQPVGSPLSLECTVEGTSNPNLYWYRQAAGRGLQLLFYSVGIGQISSEVPQNLSASRPQDRQFILSSKKLLLSDSGFYLCAWSLGDRSTQYFGPGTRLTVL.